This T cell receptor beta chain derives from a study of cytomegalovirus exposure and HLA in healthy donors listed by TCRdb under 2017. At the level of the whole study: In an earlier analysis of under 750 of the donors, approximately 260 Gb of sequence data and just under 120 million unique TCR beta sequences from roughly 190 million T cells were reported. An early release that covered more than 550 HLA-typed donors contained about 290 gigabases of sequencing data and 75 million to 100 million unique TCR sequences. The genetic ancestry cluster associated with self-reported Caucasian donors included approximately 85% of the roughly 360 genotyped donors. The study was designed to test whether signatures of past pathogen exposure could be identified by cataloging public T cell receptors. The study used immunosequencing to profile the T cell repertoires of approximately 690 subjects and linked those repertoires to cytomegalovirus serostatus. In addition to the first cohort of 650 to 750 subjects, a separate validation cohort of 120 different subjects was used. To predict cytomegalovirus infection status, the study combined high-throughput TCR immunosequencing, statistical association of individual TCRs with disease status, and machine learning. A later analysis re-examined previously published TCR beta repertoires from 500 to 700 donors and added high-resolution HLA genotyping to investigate patterns of TCR occurrence. The later analysis used no new phenotypic data to find candidate immune exposures, relying instead on TCR beta sequences and their occurrence across donors. In an earlier analysis of a few hundred of the donors, high-throughput TCR beta sequencing was used to judge whether each TCR beta V gene segment behaved as functional or pseudogenic. Donor age, sex, ethnicity and CMV serostatus were compiled alongside the repertoire data. In a later genetic analysis, genome-wide SNP genotypes for about 65% of the roughly 700 donors were used, and that subset was treated as a discovery cohort. Every repertoire in the discovery cohort had been generated on one and the same sequencing platform. Both class I and class II loci were covered by HLA typing, at four-digit resolution. The number of donors typed differed by locus, with roughly 629-640 for A, B, C, DRB1 and DQB1, roughly 520 for DQA1, 600 to 610 for DPA1, and roughly 450 for DPB1. Because of strong linkage in the cohort, 5 or 6 DR-DQ haplotypes were treated as single units for association and clustering. Among roughly 400 genotyped donors of the cohort, an average of around 240,000 unique TCR beta nucleotide sequences were sequenced per donor, roughly 18% of them non-productive.

Overall study results and their limits: A later genetic analysis reported fewer N-insertions in productive TCRs among donors in an Asian-associated ancestry cluster than the roughly 700-donor mean. At a false discovery rate of 0.05, a later analysis linked some 18,000 TCR beta sequences to specific HLA alleles. In an earlier analysis of some 500 of the donors, most TCR beta V segments appeared in productive rearrangements about 90% or about 30% of the time, broadly matching IMGT annotations. A further reported finding was that TCR beta sequences accurately predicted the HLA-A and HLA-B alleles for most subjects in the first cohort. Most TCR sequences were observed very rarely across donors, whereas some public TCRs were present in many individuals. The study listed 150 to 200 TCR beta chains as associated with cytomegalovirus. The earlier analysis of approximately 590 of the donors excluded roughly 17 rarely observed V segments, including chromosome 9 orphons, because counts were too low. A cluster of highly shared sequence variants was judged likely to be a technical artifact of the sequencing pipeline. In a later analysis, most CMV-associated TCR beta chains were found to appear HLA-restricted, with HLA associations seemingly driven largely by CMV exposure. The authors suggested that the approach could potentially be generalized to other disease states and immunological phenotypes. In vitro tests confirmed that a few of the cytomegalovirus-associated TCR beta chains recognize cytomegalovirus antigens. The cohort was sequenced for TCR beta chains only, and without alpha or paired-chain data the features that could be detected were limited. Sequencing depth was assumed to be roughly uniform across donors in the presence/absence analyses, though that assumption may not hold. Because HLA typing was unavailable for some donors at each locus, only the typed subset was used in association tests. When HLA alleles, especially DR and DQ, strongly co-occurred, attributing TCR associations to individual alleles was difficult. An association between a missense DCLRE1C variant and V-gene and J-gene trimming of TCR beta chains was found in a later genetic analysis and replicated in an independent cohort. The classifier was reported to diagnose cytomegalovirus status with high specificity and sensitivity in both the original and validation cohorts. A later analysis found that HLA-associated TCR beta chains were more clonally expanded and had lower generation probabilities than equally common non-associated chains. Linkage disequilibrium might explain the correlated functional status among segregating V segments, but an unknown experimental factor could not be ruled out. For the cohort, immune exposure information was limited to CMV serostatus. According to a later analysis, TCR association rates differed among HLA loci, with DRB1 alleles showing the most associated TCRs and HLA-C alleles showing the fewest. A later analysis reported that several top co-occurrence clusters appeared linked to parvovirus B19, influenza, CMV and Epstein-Barr virus.

The cohort consisted of some 670 healthy bone marrow donors. At the time of sampling, all cohort members were nominally healthy, though unrecorded immune exposures were likely present. The donor tested CMV seronegative and was one of the 352 seronegative cohort members. Every donor gave a peripheral blood sample, and the peripheral blood mononuclear cells from that sample were used for TCR beta sequencing. Genomic DNA extraction from the blood cell samples was performed with the Qiagen DNeasy Blood Extraction Kit. As for this clone: Its antigen specificity is not known. Qualities for individual bases were not recorded, and no much larger clone is one base off.

The library was generated by the immunoSEQ multiplex PCR assay. For the multiplex PCR, a mixture combining 60 forward primers for TCR Vbeta segments and 13 reverse primers for TCR Jbeta segments was used. The CDR3 region of rearranged TCR beta genes was amplified from genomic DNA by a multiplex PCR assay. On the Illumina HiSeq System, the amplified TCR beta libraries were sequenced as 87-base-pair reads. For the original study's pipeline: In a later analysis, tens of millions of unique TCR beta chains were counted across the approximately 620 repertoires, and around 10 million of these chains were shared by at least two donors. Raw reads were error-corrected and collapsed into unique sequences by a nearest-neighbor algorithm in which closely related sequences were merged to remove PCR and sequencing errors. To assign V, D and J gene segments, CDR3 sequences were aligned to IMGT reference sequences. For a sequence to be retained, at least a six-nucleotide match to both a V gene segment and a J gene segment was required. Rearrangements were classified as productive when the CDR3 lacked stop codons and remained in frame with V and J, and all other rearrangements were classified as non-productive. CDR3 was defined by IMGT convention, running from the second conserved V-encoded cysteine to the conserved J-encoded phenylalanine. Sequences without an unambiguous match to a single V gene segment were excluded from the earlier analysis of about 600 of the donors. In an earlier analysis of a few hundred of the donors, V segments were called functional above 56.7% productive rearrangements and were called segregating when the between-donor standard deviation exceeded 5%. To diagnose cytomegalovirus status from the catalog of TCR beta chain sequences, a statistical classification framework was built. V and J gene assignment, in a later analysis, came from comparing TCR nucleotide sequences with IMGT/GENE-DB human TR gene sequences. A later analysis assigned CDR3 sequences and most-parsimonious VDJ recombination scenarios with the TCRdist pipeline. In a later analysis, each TCR beta chain was defined by its CDR3 amino acid sequence together with its V-gene family, and reads lacking a unique V-gene family were excluded. A later analysis removed 550 to 650 highly shared, low-generation-probability nucleotide sequences to deal with suspected cross-contamination and a sequencing artifact. In a later analysis, a clonal expansion index was calculated for each public chain from normalized within-repertoire ranks of inferred template counts. In a later analysis, generation probabilities were computed with a VDJ recombination model fitted to out-of-frame rearrangements, and the resulting probabilities were checked against IGoR. In a later analysis, TCR-TCR, TCR-HLA and TCR-CMV co-occurrence was scored with hypergeometric tests, and a repertoire-size bias correction was applied to TCR pairs. To estimate false discovery rates, a later analysis permuted the HLA or CMV assignments 20 times. A later analysis grouped co-occurring TCRs with DBSCAN, adding TCRdist sequence similarity when clustering within HLA-allele-positive subsets. Co-occurrence clustering excluded repertoires with fewer than 30,000 or more than 120,000 public chains, plus five with anomalous nucleotide sharing. TCRdb retrieved this table from immuneACCESS and kept in-frame rearrangements only. Not all clones are present; in checked studies, unresolved V genes account for under half, and no reason is known for the remainder. V and J calls and clone size are those listed in that table; D and trimming were worked out from the DNA. The sample data list 99,000 or so clones, and roughly 79% of these were observed just once. The ten largest clones capture 1% to 1.5% of the sample.

The clonotype originates from a man aged 35 to 55 in good health and CMV-seronegative. What was sequenced was PBMCs.

This receptor has the CDR3 CASSPPNGNTIYF. The DNA sequence is as follows: TGTGCCAGCTCACCACCTAATGGAAACACCATATATTTT. The V gene is TRBV18 and the J gene is TRBJ1-3; the D gene is unclear. Cut back by 0 bases and 3 bases, the V and J ends lie 3 bases apart. CDR1 and CDR2 (KGHSH, LQKENI) derive from the germline V gene. The CDR3, cysteine through phenylalanine, is 13 amino acids long. The kept DNA is CDR3 alone, 39 bases in frame from the first base.